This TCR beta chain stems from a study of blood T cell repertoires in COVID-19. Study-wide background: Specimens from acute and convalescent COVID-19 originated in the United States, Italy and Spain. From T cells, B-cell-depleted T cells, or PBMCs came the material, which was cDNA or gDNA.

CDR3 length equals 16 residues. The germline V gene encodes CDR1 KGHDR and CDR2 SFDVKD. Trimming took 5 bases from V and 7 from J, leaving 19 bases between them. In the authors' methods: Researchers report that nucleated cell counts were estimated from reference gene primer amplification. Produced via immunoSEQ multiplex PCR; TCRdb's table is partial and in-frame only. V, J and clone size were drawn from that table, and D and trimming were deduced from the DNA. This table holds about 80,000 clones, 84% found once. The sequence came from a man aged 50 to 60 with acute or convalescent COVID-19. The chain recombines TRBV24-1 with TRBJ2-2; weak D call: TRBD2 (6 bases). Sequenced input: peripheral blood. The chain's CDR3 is CATSVEIAEGIGELFF. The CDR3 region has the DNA TGTGCCACCAGTGTCGAAATTGCGGAGGGGATCGGGGAGCTGTTTTTT.